In this sample, the clone carrying this T cell receptor (beta chain) turned up once. Sequencing used immunoSEQ multiplex PCR; TCRdb keeps in-frame clones, though not all of them. Among around 70,000 clones listed, 84% were seen once. These data originate in a study of OX40 agonist ivuxolimab in advanced cancers. Overall study context: Every 2 weeks, patients got intravenous ivuxolimab at one of six dose levels (0.01-10 mg/kg). Under the entry rules, prior anti-PD-1, anti-PD-L1 or anti-CTLA-4 therapy was allowed, and 40% had some.

The CDR3 consists of 15 residues. Deletions cut 1 base from V and 1 base from J, with 11 bases between. The germline V gene has CDR1 SGHKS and CDR2 YYEKEE (reference sequence). The V and J genes are TRBV5-5 and TRBJ1-2; D is unresolved. The specimen was CD4+ or CD8+ T cells sorted from blood, collected in a trial of the OX40 agonist ivuxolimab. This TCR was recovered from an adult with an advanced solid tumor such as melanoma, head and neck, liver or kidney cancer. This chain's CDR3 is CASSLMGDLNYGYTF. CDR3 in DNA: TGTGCCAGCAGCTTGATGGGCGATCTTAACTATGGCTACACCTTC.